This T cell receptor (gamma chain) was recorded in a study of Vδ1+ human thymocytes. Study results and limitations: Donors shared many TRG clonotypes but few TRD clonotypes. Highly polyclonal TRG and TRD repertoires with Gaussian CDR3 length distributions appeared in thymus. Thymic delta-chain repertoires held roughly 19% Vdelta2 sequences and few Vdelta3, despite high sort purity.

After alphabeta T cell depletion, CD3+ Vdelta1+ Vdelta2- thymocytes were sorted. A note on this clone: Its antigen is not identified.

CDR1 and CDR2 (germline): EGSTGY, YDSYTSSV. The V gene end was trimmed by 6 bases and the J gene end by 6 bases; junction bases not matched to a gene: 13. This CDR3 has 15 amino acids. Extracted RNA was reverse transcribed into cDNA. The CDR3 regions were amplified by multiplex PCR from V-gene primers to a constant-region primer. TCRdb made new clone calls on the multiplex PCR reads using CATT. The sample has about 23,000 gamma-chain clones, around 13% seen once. The clonotype comes from a child less than two years old who had congenital heart surgery. This chain uses TRGV4 with TRGJP2. The specimen sequenced was Vdelta1+ gamma-delta thymocytes from the thymus. Noted subset: FACS-sorted CD3+ TCRalphabeta- TCRVdelta1+ TCRVdelta2- thymocytes. The CDR3 DNA reads as TGTGCCACCTGGAATCCGCGGGGAGGTGATTGGATCAAGACGTTT. This codes for CATWNPRGGDWIKTF.